These T cell receptor beta chains were read from a single sample in a study of patients and donors after allogeneic stem cell transplantation. MiXCR, run by TCRdb on the RT-PCR reads, gives a single entry per CDR3 protein. Seen here are approximately 33,000 distinct CDR3 sequences, under 7.5% observed once, and the top ten hold roughly a third. Sequenced input: blood, either unsorted or a sorted T cell fraction (not recorded which). The receptors derive from a human donor who was either an allogeneic HSCT recipient or a stem cell or donor lymphocyte infusion donor (not recorded which). It is not recorded whose cells these are; they may come from a transplant donor. CDR3s include the opening cysteine and the closing phenylalanine or tryptophan. D genes are given only for firm matches. Where a row states a size, it is once, few, many or the class of an expanded clone; other rows omit it.

clone size,D gene,V gene,CDR3 length,J gene,CDR3 protein,CDR3 DNA
few,TRBD2,TRBV12-3/TRBV12-4,17,TRBJ2-1,CASNSGTRQSPYNEQFF,TGTGCCAGCAACTCCGGGACTAGACAATCTCCCTACAATGAGCAGTTCTTC
many,TRBD2,TRBV25-1,15,TRBJ2-1,CASSEFGGGYNEQFF,TGTGCCAGCAGTGAATTTGGGGGGGGTTACAATGAGCAGTTCTTC
many,TRBD2,TRBV3-1,18,TRBJ2-3,CASSQEGLAGEGTDTQYF,TGTGCCAGCAGCCAAGAAGGACTAGCGGGAGAAGGGACAGATACGCAGTATTTT
many,TRBD1,TRBV6-5,17,TRBJ1-3,CASSYSFRQGGGNTIYF,TGTGCCAGCAGTTACTCGTTCAGACAGGGAGGTGGAAACACCATATATTTT
.,TRBD2,TRBV12-3/TRBV12-4,18,TRBJ2-3,CASSFRTHTSGSTDTQYF,TGTGCCAGCAGTTTTAGGACCCACACTAGCGGGAGCACAGATACGCAGTATTTT
.,.,TRBV7-9,14,TRBJ2-3,CASSSQLSFTTQYF,TGTGCCAGCAGCTCCCAACTTAGCTTTACTACGCAGTATTTT
.,.,TRBV24-1,15,TRBJ2-1,CATSGSVERGYEQFF,TGTGCCACCAGTGGTAGTGTCGAAAGGGGGTATGAGCAGTTCTTC
many,.,TRBV7-8,16,TRBJ2-2,CASSLKVAANTGELFF,TGTGCCAGCAGCTTAAAAGTGGCGGCTAACACCGGGGAGCTGTTTTTT
few,.,TRBV18,16,TRBJ2-3,CASSLTTDSSTDTQYF,TGTGCCAGCTCCCTCACCACGGACTCAAGCACAGATACGCAGTATTTT
many,.,TRBV6-6,12,TRBJ2-7,CASSFTSYEQYF,TGTGCCAGCAGTTTCACCTCCTACGAGCAGTACTTC
few,TRBD1,TRBV7-9,16,TRBJ2-5,CASSPPWTGGRETQYF,TGTGCCAGCAGCCCCCCATGGACAGGTGGACGAGAGACCCAGTACTTC
many,TRBD2,TRBV4-3,21,TRBJ2-1,CASSQDTPGLAGGLRYNEQFF,TGCGCCAGCAGCCAAGATACCCCGGGACTAGCGGGCGGCTTAAGGTACAATGAGCAGTTCTTC
many,.,TRBV24-1,13,TRBJ2-3,CATRDTGTDTQYF,TGTGCCACCAGGGACACCGGCACAGATACGCAGTATTTT
many,.,TRBV29-1,13,TRBJ1-1,CSVQGFENTEAFF,TGCAGCGTTCAGGGTTTTGAGAACACTGAAGCTTTCTTT
few,TRBD1,TRBV19,15,TRBJ2-2,CASSIQDRAAGELFF,TGTGCCAGTAGTATTCAGGACAGGGCTGCCGGGGAGCTGTTTTTT
few,TRBD2,TRBV19,15,TRBJ2-1,CASSITSVSYNEQFF,TGTGCCAGTAGTATTACTAGCGTATCCTACAATGAGCAGTTCTTC
many,TRBD2,TRBV9,16,TRBJ2-3,CASPVGGKPSTDTQYF,TGTGCCAGCCCCGTCGGGGGGAAACCGAGCACAGATACGCAGTATTTT
many,.,TRBV2,13,TRBJ1-4,CASRYRVDEKLFF,TGTGCCAGCAGGTACAGGGTAGATGAAAAACTGTTTTTT
.,.,TRBV28,15,TRBJ2-7,CASKTQGFQKGEQYF,TGTGCCAGCAAGACCCAGGGTTTCCAAAAGGGCGAGCAGTACTTC
many,TRBD1,TRBV4-1,15,TRBJ1-2,CASSQRERTGVSYTF,TGCGCCAGCAGCCAAAGGGAAAGGACAGGGGTTAGCTACACCTTC
few,TRBD1,TRBV5-4,14,TRBJ2-5,CASSWGQGEGTQYF,TGTGCCAGCAGCTGGGGACAGGGTGAAGGGACCCAGTACTTC
many,.,TRBV25-1,13,TRBJ2-2,CASMARATGELFF,TGTGCCAGCATGGCGAGGGCCACCGGGGAGCTGTTTTTT
few,.,TRBV19,15,TRBJ2-1,CASSIMKGWGNEQFF,TGTGCCAGTAGTATTATGAAGGGCTGGGGCAATGAGCAGTTCTTC
medium-sized,.,TRBV29-1,13,TRBJ1-1,CSGGDLVSTEAFF,TGCAGCGGTGGAGACCTTGTGAGCACTGAAGCTTTCTTT
many,.,TRBV3-1,16,TRBJ1-5,CASSHSPEITYQPQHF,TGTGCCAGCAGCCATTCCCCTGAGATAACTTATCAGCCCCAGCATTTT
many,TRBD1,TRBV6-6,14,TRBJ1-5,CASSQTGKWQPQHF,TGTGCCAGCAGTCAGACAGGGAAGTGGCAGCCCCAGCATTTT